These 8 T cell receptor beta chains came from one sample sequenced in a study of regulatory T cells in long-lasting Graves disease. Relying on iRepertoire HTBI primers and Arm-PCR of CDR3 regions, the team built TCR beta libraries. TCRdb called the multiplex PCR reads again in MiXCR, with one record for every CDR3 protein. This sample has around 500,000 distinct CDR3 sequences, with approximately 15% found just once. Documented time point: newly diagnosed GD, antithyroid drugs for less than 3 months. PBMCs were the source of the RNA used for TCR sequencing. The same data also went into a second study, on T cells in Graves' hyperthyroidism and ophthalmopathy.

The starting material was peripheral blood mononuclear cells (PBMCs), obtained at new diagnosis, from a patient treated with antithyroid drugs. The source of these receptors is a man in his thirties or forties with Graves disease.

This clonotype was counted between two and nine times. This sequence joins TRBV3-1 and TRBJ1-2; unclear D gene. CDR1 is LGHDT and CDR2 is YNNKEL in the germline V gene (reference sequence). The length of the CDR3 is 13 residues. V lost 0 bases and J 6 bases, leaving 8 bases between the germline ends. CDR3 region: CASSQEDTDGYTF. The CDR3 region has the DNA TGTGCCAGCAGCCAAGAAGACACCGATGGCTACACCTTC. The variable domain in full, with the rest retrieved from reference TRBV3-1 and TRBJ1-2, is DTAVSQTPKYLVTQMGNDKSIKCEQNLGHDTMYWYKQDSKKFLKIMFSYNNKELIINETVPNRFSPKSPDKAHLNLHINSLELGDSAVYFCASSQEDTDGYTFGSGTRLTVV.

The sample holds a few counts of this clonotype. The rearrangement joins TRBV3-1 to TRBJ2-3; 10 bases match TRBD2. The germline gives CDR1 LGHDT, CDR2 YNNKEL (reference sequence). Germline trimming cut 0 bases from V and 0 bases from J; bases unmatched to any gene: 3. The CDR3 is 17 amino acids. This CDR3 is CASSQETSGISTDTQYF. As DNA, the CDR3 is TGTGCCAGCAGCCAAGAAACTAGCGGGATTAGCACAGATACGCAGTATTTT.

This clonotype has ten or more counts. The rearrangement links TRBV15 to TRBJ1-1; the D gene is possibly TRBD1 (5 bases). CDR3 size: 14 residues. The V end was cut by 1 base, the J end by 10 bases, with 16 bases between. Germline CDR1 and CDR2: LNHNV and YYDKDF (reference sequence). CDR3 loop: CATSRGGEVDGAFF. The CDR3 DNA sequence: TGTGCCACCAGCAGAGGGGGGGAAGTAGACGGAGCTTTCTTT. Full variable domain (missing parts from reference TRBV15 and TRBJ1-1): DAMVIQNPRYQVTQFGKPVTLSCSQTLNHNVMYWYQQKSSQAPKLLFHYYDKDFNNEADTPDNFQSRRPNTSFCFLDIRSPGLGDTAMYLCATSRGGEVDGAFFGQGTRLTVV.

This clonotype was observed at least ten times. V usage is TRBV30 and J usage is TRBJ1-1, with unresolved D. Germline CDR1 reads GTSNPN; CDR2 reads SVGIG (reference sequence). The V end lost 2 bases, the J end lost 9 bases, and 7 bases lay between the germline ends. The length of the CDR3 is 10 residues. The CDR3 nucleotides are TGTGCCTGGAGTAGTCAGAAAGCTTTCTTT. Encoded protein: CAWSSQKAFF.

CDR3 residues: CASPYTAATDTQYF. CDR3 DNA sequence: TGTGCCAGCCCTTATACAGCAGCCACAGATACGCAGTATTTT. This chain links TRBV27 with TRBJ2-3; D gene unclear. Germline V gene sequence: CDR1 MNHEY, CDR2 SMNVEV (reference sequence). This CDR3 comprises 14 residues. The V end lost 8 bases, the J end lost 2 bases, and 14 bases lay between the germline ends.

This clonotype has a handful of counts. The chain has TRBV5-1 and TRBJ2-5, with D perhaps matching TRBD2 (6 bases). V dropped 0 bases and J dropped 7 bases, with 16 bases sitting between them. The CDR3 has 15 amino acids. Germline lookup yields CDR1 SGHRS and CDR2 YFSETQ. The CDR3 bases are TGCGCCAGCAGCTTGGATCCCGGGACTGAGGGGACCCAGTACTTC. This encodes CASSLDPGTEGTQYF.

The V and J genes are TRBV3-1 and TRBJ1-3; unclear D gene. Germline-derived CDR1 and CDR2 are LGHDT and YNNKEL (reference sequence). Trimming shortened V by 5 bases and J by 3 bases, and 11 bases separated the two germline ends. The CDR3 is 14 residues long. In DNA form, the CDR3 reads TGTGCCAGCAGCGAGAGGGTAAATGGAAACACCATATATTTT. Protein sequence: CASSERVNGNTIYF.

This clonotype has at least ten counts. This chain connects TRBV5-1 to TRBJ2-1, with D possibly called TRBD1 or TRBD2 (6 bases each). V lost 2 bases to trimming and J lost 7 bases, with 16 bases between them. The CDR3 consists of 15 residues. Germline CDR1 is SGHRS and CDR2 is YFSETQ. The CDR3 is CASSLTWGARNEQFF. CDR3 coding DNA: TGCGCCAGCAGCTTAACTTGGGGGGCGAGGAATGAGCAGTTCTTC.